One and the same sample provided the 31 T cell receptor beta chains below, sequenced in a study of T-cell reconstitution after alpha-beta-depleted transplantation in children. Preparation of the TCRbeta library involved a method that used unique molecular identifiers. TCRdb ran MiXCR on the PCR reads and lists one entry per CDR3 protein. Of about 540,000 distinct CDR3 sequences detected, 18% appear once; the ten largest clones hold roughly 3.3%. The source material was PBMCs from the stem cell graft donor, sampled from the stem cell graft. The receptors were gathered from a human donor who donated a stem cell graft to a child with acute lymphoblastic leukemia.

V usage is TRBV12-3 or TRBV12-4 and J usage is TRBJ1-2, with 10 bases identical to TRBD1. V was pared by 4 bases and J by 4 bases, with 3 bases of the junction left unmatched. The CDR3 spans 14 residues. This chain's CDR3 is CASSSGDRGYGYTF. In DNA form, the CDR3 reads TGTGCCAGCAGTTCCGGGGACAGGGGCTATGGCTACACCTTC.

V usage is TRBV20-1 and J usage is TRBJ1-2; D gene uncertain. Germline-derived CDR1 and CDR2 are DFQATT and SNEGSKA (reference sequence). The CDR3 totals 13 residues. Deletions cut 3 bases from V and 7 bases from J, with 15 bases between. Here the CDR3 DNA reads TGCAGTGCTAGTTTGGGGATTCTGGTTGGCTACACCTTC. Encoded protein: CSASLGILVGYTF.

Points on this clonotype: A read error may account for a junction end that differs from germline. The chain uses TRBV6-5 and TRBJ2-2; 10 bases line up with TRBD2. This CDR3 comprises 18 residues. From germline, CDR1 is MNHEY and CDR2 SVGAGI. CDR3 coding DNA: TGTGCCAGCAGTTACTTCAACCCTAGCGGGAGTGCACCCGGGGAGCCGTTTTTT. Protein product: CASSYFNPSGSAPGEPFF.

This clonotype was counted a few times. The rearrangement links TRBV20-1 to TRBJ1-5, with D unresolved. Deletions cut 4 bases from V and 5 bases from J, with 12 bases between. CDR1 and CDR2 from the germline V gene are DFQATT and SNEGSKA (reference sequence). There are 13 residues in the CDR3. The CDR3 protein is CSAIDEPDQPQHF. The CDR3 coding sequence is TGCAGTGCTATAGACGAGCCTGATCAGCCCCAGCATTTT.

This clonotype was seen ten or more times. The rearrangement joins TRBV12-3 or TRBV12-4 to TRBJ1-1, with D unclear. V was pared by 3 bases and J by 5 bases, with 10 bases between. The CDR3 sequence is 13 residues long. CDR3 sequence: CASSFIGFTEAFF. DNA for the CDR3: TGTGCCAGCAGTTTTATAGGTTTTACTGAAGCTTTCTTT.

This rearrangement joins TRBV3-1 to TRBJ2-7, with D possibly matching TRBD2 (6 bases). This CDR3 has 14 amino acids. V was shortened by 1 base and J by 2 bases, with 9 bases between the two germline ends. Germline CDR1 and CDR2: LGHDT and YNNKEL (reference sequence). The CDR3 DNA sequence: TGTGCCAGCAGCCAAGGATCTAGCGCCTACGAGCAGTACTTC. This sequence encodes CASSQGSSAYEQYF.

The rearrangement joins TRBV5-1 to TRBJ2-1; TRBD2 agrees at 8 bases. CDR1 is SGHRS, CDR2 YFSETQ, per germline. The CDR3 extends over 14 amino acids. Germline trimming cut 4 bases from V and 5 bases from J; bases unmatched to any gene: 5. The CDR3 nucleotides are TGCGCCAGCAGCATTCGGACTAGCCACAATGAGCAGTTCTTC. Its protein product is CASSIRTSHNEQFF.

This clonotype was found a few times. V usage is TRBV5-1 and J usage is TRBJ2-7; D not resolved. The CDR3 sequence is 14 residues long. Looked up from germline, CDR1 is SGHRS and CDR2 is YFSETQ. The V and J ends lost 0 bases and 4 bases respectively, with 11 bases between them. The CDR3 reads CASSLARVGYEQYF. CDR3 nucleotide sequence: TGCGCCAGCAGCTTGGCCAGAGTCGGGTACGAGCAGTACTTC.

CDR3 sequence: CASSQGSWQETQYF. CDR3 nucleotide sequence: TGTGCCAGCAGCCAAGGTAGTTGGCAAGAGACCCAGTACTTC. The chain couples TRBV3-1 to TRBJ2-5, with D uncertain. V shed 1 base and J shed 2 bases, with 8 bases lying between them. The CDR3 length is 14 residues. Germline V gene data show CDR1 as LGHDT and CDR2 as YNNKEL (reference sequence).

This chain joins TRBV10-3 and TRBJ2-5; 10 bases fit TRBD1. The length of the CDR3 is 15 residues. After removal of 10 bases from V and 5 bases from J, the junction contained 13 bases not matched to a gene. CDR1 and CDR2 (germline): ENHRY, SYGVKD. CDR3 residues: CATSAGTGVEETQYF. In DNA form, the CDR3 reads TGTGCCACGAGCGCCGGGACAGGGGTGGAGGAGACCCAGTACTTC.

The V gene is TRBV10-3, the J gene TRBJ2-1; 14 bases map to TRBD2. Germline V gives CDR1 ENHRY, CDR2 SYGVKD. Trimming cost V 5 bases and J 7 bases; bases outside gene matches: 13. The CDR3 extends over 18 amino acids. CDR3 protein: CAISSTSGRAVQVNEQFF. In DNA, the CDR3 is TGTGCCATCAGTTCGACTAGCGGGAGGGCCGTTCAGGTTAATGAGCAGTTCTTC.

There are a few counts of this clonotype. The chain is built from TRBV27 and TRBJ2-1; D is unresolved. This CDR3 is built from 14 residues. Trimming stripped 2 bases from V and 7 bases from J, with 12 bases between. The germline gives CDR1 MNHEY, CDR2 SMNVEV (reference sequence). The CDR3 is CASSLRSLGNEQFF. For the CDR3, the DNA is TGTGCCAGCAGTTTAAGATCTTTAGGAAATGAGCAGTTCTTC.

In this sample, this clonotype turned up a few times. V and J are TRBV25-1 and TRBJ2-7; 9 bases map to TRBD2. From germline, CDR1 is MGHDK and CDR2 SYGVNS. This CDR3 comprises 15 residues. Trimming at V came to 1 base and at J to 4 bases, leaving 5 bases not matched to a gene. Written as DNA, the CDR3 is TGTGCCAGCAGTGAATTGGGGACTAGCAGTTACGAGCAGTACTTC. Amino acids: CASSELGTSSYEQYF.

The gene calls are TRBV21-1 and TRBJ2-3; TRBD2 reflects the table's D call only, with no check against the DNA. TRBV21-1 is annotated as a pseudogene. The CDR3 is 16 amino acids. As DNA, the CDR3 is TGTGCCAGCAGCAAAACTAGCGGGAGAAACACAGATACGCAGTATTTT. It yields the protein CASSKTSGRNTDTQYF.

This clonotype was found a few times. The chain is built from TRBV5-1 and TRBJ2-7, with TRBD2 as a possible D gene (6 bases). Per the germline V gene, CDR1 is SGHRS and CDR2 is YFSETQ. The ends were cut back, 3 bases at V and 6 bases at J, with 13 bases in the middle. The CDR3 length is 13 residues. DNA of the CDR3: TGCGCCAGCAGCTACCGGTCGGAGGGCGAGCAGTACTTC. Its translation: CASSYRSEGEQYF.

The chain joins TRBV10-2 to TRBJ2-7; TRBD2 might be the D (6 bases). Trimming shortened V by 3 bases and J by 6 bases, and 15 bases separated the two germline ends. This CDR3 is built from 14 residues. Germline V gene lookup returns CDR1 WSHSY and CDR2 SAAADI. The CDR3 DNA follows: TGCGCCAGCAGTGACGCCACGGAGGGACTCGAGCAGTACTTC. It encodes CASSDATEGLEQYF.

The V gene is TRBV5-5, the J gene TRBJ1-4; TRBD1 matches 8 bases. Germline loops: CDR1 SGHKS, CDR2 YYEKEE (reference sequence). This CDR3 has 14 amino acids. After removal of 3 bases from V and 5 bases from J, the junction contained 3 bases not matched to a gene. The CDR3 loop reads CASSSGQENEKLFF. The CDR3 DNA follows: TGTGCCAGCAGCTCGGGACAGGAGAATGAAAAACTGTTTTTT.

In DNA form, the CDR3 reads TGCAGCGTTGAAAAGGGACAGGGGCCCTACGAGCAGTACTTC. This translates into CSVEKGQGPYEQYF. The chain is built from TRBV29-1 and TRBJ2-7; 10 positions agree with TRBD1. Germline V gene sequence: CDR1 SQVTM, CDR2 ANQGSEA. J gave up 2 bases and V 2 bases, and 3 bases lay outside the gene matches. CDR3 length: 14 amino acids.

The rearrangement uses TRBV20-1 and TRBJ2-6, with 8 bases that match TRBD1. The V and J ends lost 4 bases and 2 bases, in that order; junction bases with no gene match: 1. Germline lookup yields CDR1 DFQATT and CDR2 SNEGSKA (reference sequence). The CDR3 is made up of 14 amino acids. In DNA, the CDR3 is TGCAGTGCTATGACAGGGGCTGGGGCCAACGTCCTGACTTTC. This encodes CSAMTGAGANVLTF.

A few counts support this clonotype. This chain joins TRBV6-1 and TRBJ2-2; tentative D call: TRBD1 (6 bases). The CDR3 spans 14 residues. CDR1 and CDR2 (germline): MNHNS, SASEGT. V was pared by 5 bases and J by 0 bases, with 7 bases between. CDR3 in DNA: TGTGCCAGCAGTCGGACAGCGAACACCGGGGAGCTGTTTTTT. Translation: CASSRTANTGELFF.

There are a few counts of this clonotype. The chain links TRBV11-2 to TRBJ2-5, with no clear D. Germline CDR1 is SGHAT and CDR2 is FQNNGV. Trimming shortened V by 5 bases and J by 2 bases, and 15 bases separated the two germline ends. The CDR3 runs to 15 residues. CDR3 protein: CASSAGYREQETQYF. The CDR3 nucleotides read TGTGCCAGCAGCGCAGGCTATCGCGAGCAAGAGACCCAGTACTTC. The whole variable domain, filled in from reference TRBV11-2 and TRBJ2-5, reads EAGVAQSPRYKIIEKRQSVAFWCNPISGHATLYWYQQILGQGPKLLIQFQNNGVVDDSQLPKDRFSAERLKGVDSTLKIQPAKLEDSAVYLCASSAGYREQETQYFGPGTRLLVL.

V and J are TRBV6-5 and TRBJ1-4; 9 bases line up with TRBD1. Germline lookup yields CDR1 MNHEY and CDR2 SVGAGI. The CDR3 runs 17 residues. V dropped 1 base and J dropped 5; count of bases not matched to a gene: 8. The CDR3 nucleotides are TGTGCCAGCAGTTACTTAACCGGGACAGGGTCAAATGAAAAACTGTTTTTT. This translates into CASSYLTGTGSNEKLFF.

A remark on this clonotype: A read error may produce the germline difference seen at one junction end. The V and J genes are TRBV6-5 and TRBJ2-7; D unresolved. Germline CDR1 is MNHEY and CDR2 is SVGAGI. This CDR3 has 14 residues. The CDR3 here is CASSDSPRAYEQYF. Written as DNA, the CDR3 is TGTGCCAGCAGTGACTCACCCCGGGCCTACGAGCAGTACTTC.

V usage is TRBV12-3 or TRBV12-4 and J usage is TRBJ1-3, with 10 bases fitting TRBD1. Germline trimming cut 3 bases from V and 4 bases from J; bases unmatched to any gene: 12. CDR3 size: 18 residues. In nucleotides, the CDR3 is TGTGCCAGCAGTTTTGGCGGACAGGGGGTAGTACGCGGAAACACCATATATTTT. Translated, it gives CASSFGGQGVVRGNTIYF.

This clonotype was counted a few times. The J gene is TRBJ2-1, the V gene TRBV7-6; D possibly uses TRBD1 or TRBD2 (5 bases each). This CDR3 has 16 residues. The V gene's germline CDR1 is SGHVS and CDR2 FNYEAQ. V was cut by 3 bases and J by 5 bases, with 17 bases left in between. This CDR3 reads CASSFGGGADHNEQFF. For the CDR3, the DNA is TGTGCCAGCAGCTTTGGGGGTGGTGCGGATCACAATGAGCAGTTCTTC.

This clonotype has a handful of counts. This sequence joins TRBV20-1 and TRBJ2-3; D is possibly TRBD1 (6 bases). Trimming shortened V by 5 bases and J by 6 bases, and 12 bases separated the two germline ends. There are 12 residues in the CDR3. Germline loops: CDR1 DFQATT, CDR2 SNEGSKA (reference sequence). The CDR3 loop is CSAPQTGDTQYF. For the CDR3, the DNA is TGCAGTGCTCCACAAACAGGGGATACGCAGTATTTT.

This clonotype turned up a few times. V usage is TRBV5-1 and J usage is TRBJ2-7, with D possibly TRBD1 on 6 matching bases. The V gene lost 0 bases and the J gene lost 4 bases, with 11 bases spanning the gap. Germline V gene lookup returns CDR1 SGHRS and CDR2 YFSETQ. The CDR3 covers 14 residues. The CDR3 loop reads CASSLARTAYEQYF. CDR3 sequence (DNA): TGCGCCAGCAGCTTGGCCAGGACAGCTTACGAGCAGTACTTC.

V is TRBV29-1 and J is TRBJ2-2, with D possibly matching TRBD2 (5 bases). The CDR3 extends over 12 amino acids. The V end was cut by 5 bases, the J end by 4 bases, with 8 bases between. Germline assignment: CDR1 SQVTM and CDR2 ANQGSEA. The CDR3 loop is CSVRGGTGELFF. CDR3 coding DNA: TGCAGCGTTCGAGGAGGCACCGGGGAGCTGTTTTTT.

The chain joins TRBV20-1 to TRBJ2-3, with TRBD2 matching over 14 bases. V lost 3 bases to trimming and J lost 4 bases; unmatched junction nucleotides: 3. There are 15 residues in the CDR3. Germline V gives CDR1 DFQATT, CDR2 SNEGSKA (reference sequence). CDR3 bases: TGCAGTGCTAGGGGACTAGCGGGAGAGGCAGATACGCAGTATTTT. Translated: CSARGLAGEADTQYF.

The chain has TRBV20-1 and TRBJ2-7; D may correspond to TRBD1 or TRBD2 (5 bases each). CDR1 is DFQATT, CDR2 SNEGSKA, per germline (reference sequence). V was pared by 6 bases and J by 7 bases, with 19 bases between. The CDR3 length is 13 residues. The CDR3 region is CSAPGPGWWEQYF. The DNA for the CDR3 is TGCAGTGCCCCGGGACCCGGGTGGTGGGAGCAGTACTTC.

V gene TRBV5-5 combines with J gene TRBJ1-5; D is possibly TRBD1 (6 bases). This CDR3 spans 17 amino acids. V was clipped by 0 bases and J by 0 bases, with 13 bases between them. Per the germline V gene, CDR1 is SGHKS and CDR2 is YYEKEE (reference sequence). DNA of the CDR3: TGTGCCAGCAGCTTGGCCGGGGGCGCTCATAGCAATCAGCCCCAGCATTTT. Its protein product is CASSLAGGAHSNQPQHF.